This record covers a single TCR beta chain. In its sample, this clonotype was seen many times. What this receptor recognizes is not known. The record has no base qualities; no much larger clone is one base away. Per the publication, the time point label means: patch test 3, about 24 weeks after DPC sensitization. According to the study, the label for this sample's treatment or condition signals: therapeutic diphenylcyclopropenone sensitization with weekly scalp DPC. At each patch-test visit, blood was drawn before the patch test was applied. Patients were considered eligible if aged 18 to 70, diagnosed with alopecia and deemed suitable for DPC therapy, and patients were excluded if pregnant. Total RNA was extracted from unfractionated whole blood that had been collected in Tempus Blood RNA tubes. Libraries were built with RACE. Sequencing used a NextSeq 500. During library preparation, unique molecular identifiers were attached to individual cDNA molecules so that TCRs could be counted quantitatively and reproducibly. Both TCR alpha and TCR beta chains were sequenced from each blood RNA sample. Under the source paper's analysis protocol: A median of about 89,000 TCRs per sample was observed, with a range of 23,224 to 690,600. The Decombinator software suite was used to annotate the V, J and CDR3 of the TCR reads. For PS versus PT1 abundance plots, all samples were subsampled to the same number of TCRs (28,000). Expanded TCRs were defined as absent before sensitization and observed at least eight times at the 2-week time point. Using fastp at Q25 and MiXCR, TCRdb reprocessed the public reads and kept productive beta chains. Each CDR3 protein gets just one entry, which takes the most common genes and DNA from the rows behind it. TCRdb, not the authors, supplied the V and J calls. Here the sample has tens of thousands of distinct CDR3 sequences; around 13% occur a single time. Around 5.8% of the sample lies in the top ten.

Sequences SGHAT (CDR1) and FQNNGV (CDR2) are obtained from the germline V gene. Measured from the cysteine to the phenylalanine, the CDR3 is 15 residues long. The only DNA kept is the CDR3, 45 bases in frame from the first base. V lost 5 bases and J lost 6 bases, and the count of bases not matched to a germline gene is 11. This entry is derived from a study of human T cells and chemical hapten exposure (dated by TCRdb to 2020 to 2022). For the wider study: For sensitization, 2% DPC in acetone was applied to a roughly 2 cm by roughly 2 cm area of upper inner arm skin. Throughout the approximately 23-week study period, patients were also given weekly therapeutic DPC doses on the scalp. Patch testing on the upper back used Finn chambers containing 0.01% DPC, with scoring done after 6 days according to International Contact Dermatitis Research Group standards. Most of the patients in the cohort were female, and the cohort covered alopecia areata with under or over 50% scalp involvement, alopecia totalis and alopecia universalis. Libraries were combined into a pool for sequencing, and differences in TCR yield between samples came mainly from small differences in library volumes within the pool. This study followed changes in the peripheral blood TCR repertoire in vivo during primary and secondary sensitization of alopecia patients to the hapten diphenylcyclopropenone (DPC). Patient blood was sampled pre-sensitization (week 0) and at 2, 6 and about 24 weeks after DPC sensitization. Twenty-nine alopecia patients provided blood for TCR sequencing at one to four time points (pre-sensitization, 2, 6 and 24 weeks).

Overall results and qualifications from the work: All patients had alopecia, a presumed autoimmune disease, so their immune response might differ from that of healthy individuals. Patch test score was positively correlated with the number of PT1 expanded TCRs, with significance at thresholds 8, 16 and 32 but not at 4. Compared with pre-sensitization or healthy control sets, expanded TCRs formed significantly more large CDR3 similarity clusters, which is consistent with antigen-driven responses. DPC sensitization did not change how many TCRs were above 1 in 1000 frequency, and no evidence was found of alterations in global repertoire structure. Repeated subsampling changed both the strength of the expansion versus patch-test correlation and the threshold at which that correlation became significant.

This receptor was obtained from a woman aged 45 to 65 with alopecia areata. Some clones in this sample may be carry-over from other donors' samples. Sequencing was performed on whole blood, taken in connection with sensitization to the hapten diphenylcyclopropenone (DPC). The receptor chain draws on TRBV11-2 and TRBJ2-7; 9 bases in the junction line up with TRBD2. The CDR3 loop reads CASSAAAGGLSEQYF. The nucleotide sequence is TGTGCCAGCAGCGCCGCTGCGGGAGGGCTTAGCGAGCAGTACTTC.